These 15 T cell receptor beta chains came from one sample sequenced in a study of blood T cell repertoires in COVID-19. Some clones are missing from TCRdb's copy, which holds only in-frame ones; the method was immunoSEQ multiplex PCR. The sample includes 200,000 or so clones, more than 75% of them seen just once. The material sequenced was peripheral blood. The receptors were gathered from a man in his fifties with acute or convalescent COVID-19.

This clone was seen once. V and J are TRBV19 and TRBJ2-5; 7 bases fit TRBD1. Germline V lookup: CDR1 LNHDA, CDR2 SQIVND (reference sequence). The CDR3 runs to 13 residues. The junction had 4 bases not matched to a gene; V was cut back by 6 bases and J by 3 bases. The CDR3 DNA is TGTGCCAGTAGCTGGACAGGAGAAGAGACCCAGTACTTC. As protein: CASSWTGEETQYF.

The rearrangement uses TRBV2 and TRBJ1-1; D perhaps matches TRBD1 (6 bases). Per germline, CDR1 SNHLY and CDR2 FYNNEI. Trimming cost V 4 bases and J 1 base, with 7 bases left between them. This CDR3 region has 13 residues. CDR3 in DNA: TGTGCCAGCAGTGGAGGGGGGAACACTGAAGCTTTCTTT. Protein product: CASSGGGNTEAFF.

The chain links TRBV5-4 to TRBJ1-2; 9 bases line up with TRBD1. V gave up 2 bases and J gave up 7 bases; unmatched junction bases: 9. The CDR3 totals 15 residues. Germline V gives CDR1 SGHNT, CDR2 YYREEE (reference sequence). In DNA form, the CDR3 reads TGTGCCAGCAGCTTCATGGGACAGGGCATAGGTGGCTACACCTTC. This encodes CASSFMGQGIGGYTF.

The rearrangement links TRBV28 to TRBJ1-5; 9 nucleotides agree with TRBD1. V was clipped by 10 bases and J by 4 bases; unmatched bases: 11. The CDR3 is made up of 15 amino acids. Germline-derived CDR1 and CDR2 are MDHEN and SYDVKM. CDR3 region: CATCPDRGKNQPQHF. Here the CDR3 DNA reads TGTGCCACTTGCCCGGACAGGGGAAAAAATCAGCCCCAGCATTTT. Full variable domain (missing parts from reference TRBV28 and TRBJ1-5): DVKVTQSSRYLVKRTGEKVFLECVQDMDHENMFWYRQDPGLGLRLIYFSYDVKMKEKGDIPEGYSVSREKKERFSLILESASTNQTSMYLCATCPDRGKNQPQHFGDGTRLSIL.

The chain recombines TRBV19 with TRBJ1-1; no clear D. The CDR3 has 14 amino acids. Germline loops: CDR1 LNHDA, CDR2 SQIVND (reference sequence). V shed 3 bases and J shed 0 bases, with 8 bases lying between them. This CDR3 is CASSIASLNTEAFF. The CDR3 nucleotides are TGTGCCAGTAGTATCGCCAGTTTGAACACTGAAGCTTTCTTT.

DNA for the CDR3: TGTGCCAGCAGCCCTCCTACCGGGGGCACAGATACGCAGTATTTT. It yields the protein CASSPPTGGTDTQYF. The chain links TRBV11-2 to TRBJ2-3; D possibly corresponds to TRBD2 (5 bases). Germline CDR1 and CDR2: SGHAT and FQNNGV. The CDR3 has 15 amino acids. V lost 5 bases and J lost 1, with 13 bases in between.

The sample holds one count of this clone. The V call is TRBV2, the J call TRBJ1-2; TRBD1 is a possible D gene (6 bases). V was trimmed by 8 bases and J by 1 base, leaving 11 bases between them. The length of the CDR3 is 13 residues. Germline V gives CDR1 SNHLY, CDR2 FYNNEI. The CDR3 reads CASGGGSNYGYTF. CDR3 nucleotide sequence: TGTGCCAGCGGGGGGGGCAGTAACTATGGCTACACCTTC. The full variable domain, rest sourced from reference TRBV2 and TRBJ1-2, is EPEVTQTPSHQVTQMGQEVILRCVPISNHLYFYWYRQILGQKVEFLVSFYNNEISEKSEIFDDQFSVERPDGSNFTLKIRSTKLEDSAMYFCASGGGSNYGYTFGSGTRLTVV.

J is TRBJ1-4 and V is TRBV15; D unclear. There are 12 residues in the CDR3. Per germline, CDR1 LNHNV and CDR2 YYDKDF (reference sequence). V dropped 2 bases and J dropped 16 bases, with 14 bases sitting between them. The CDR3 loop reads CATSRHPQVPFF. The CDR3 nucleotides are TGTGCCACCAGCAGACACCCTCAGGTTCCGTTTTTT.

V and J are TRBV18 and TRBJ2-1; 12 bases are a match to TRBD2. The J segment lost 8 bases and the V segment lost 2 bases, leaving 16 bases of the junction unmatched. CDR1 and CDR2 (germline): KGHSH, LQKENI. This CDR3 region has 19 residues. The CDR3 DNA is TGTGCCAGCTCACCAGGCAGTGGACTAGCGGGACAACGATACGATGAGCAGTTCTTC. Amino acids: CASSPGSGLAGQRYDEQFF. Full variable domain (missing parts from reference TRBV18 and TRBJ2-1): NAGVMQNPRHLVRRRGQEARLRCSPMKGHSHVYWYRQLPEEGLKFMVYLQKENIIDESGMPKERFSAEFPKEGPSILRIQQVVRGDSAAYFCASSPGSGLAGQRYDEQFFGPGTRLTVL.

This clone was observed a single time. The chain employs TRBV2 and TRBJ2-3; 7 nucleotides agree with TRBD1. V was clipped by 1 base and J by 4 bases; unmatched bases: 5. Germline V gene sequence: CDR1 SNHLY, CDR2 FYNNEI. The length of the CDR3 is 15 residues. The CDR3 loop reads CASSEGKGAADTQYF. CDR3 nucleotide sequence: TGTGCCAGCAGTGAAGGGAAGGGGGCGGCAGATACGCAGTATTTT.

V usage is TRBV10-3 and J usage is TRBJ1-2; TRBD1 aligns across 8 bases. V was pared by 3 bases and J by 6 bases, with 6 bases of the junction left unmatched. The CDR3 is 14 amino acids. The germline V gene encodes CDR1 ENHRY and CDR2 SYGVKD. This CDR3 is CAISEGRTGNGYTF. CDR3 sequence (DNA): TGTGCCATCAGTGAAGGAAGGACAGGGAATGGCTACACCTTC.

The chain couples TRBV6-2 or TRBV6-3 to TRBJ2-1, with TRBD1 identical over 7 bases. Germline CDR1 MNHEY, CDR2 SVGEGT. After removal of 5 bases from V and 6 bases from J, the junction contained 4 bases not matched to a gene. CDR3 length: 13 residues. The CDR3 bases are TGTGCCAGCAGTCCGAGACAGGGCAATGAGCAGTTCTTC. Translation: CASSPRQGNEQFF.

In this sample, this clone turned up once. The J gene is TRBJ1-4, the V gene TRBV11-2; perhaps TRBD1 as D (5 bases). Germline CDR1 is SGHAT and CDR2 is FQNNGV. The CDR3 spans 18 residues. With 5 bases removed from V and 0 bases from J, the gap between germline ends came to 19 bases. CDR3 DNA sequence: TGTGCCAGCAGCCCAAGCGTCCTCGACAGTGCAACTAATGAAAAACTGTTTTTT. The encoded protein is CASSPSVLDSATNEKLFF.

This chain links TRBV25-1 with TRBJ1-5; 10 bases fit TRBD1. The germline CDR1 and CDR2 sequences are MGHDK and SYGVNS. CDR3 size: 15 residues. V shed 4 bases and J 5 bases; nucleotides not matched to a gene: 5. The CDR3 protein is CASSASGQGYQPQHF. The CDR3, as DNA: TGTGCCAGCAGTGCGTCGGGACAGGGGTATCAGCCCCAGCATTTT.

The chain combines TRBV6-5 with TRBJ1-2; tentatively, D is TRBD1 (6 bases). Germline CDR1 reads MNHEY; CDR2 reads SVGAGI. The CDR3 loop spans 15 amino acids. V lost 6 bases and J 2 bases, leaving 16 bases between the germline ends. The CDR3 loop is CASSLTGKGNYGYTF. CDR3 nucleotides: TGTGCCAGCAGCCTCACAGGGAAGGGGAACTATGGCTACACCTTC.